This T cell receptor (beta chain) comes out of a study of control samples from healthy donors and cancer patients. Clones were read by immunoSEQ multiplex PCR, and TCRdb kept only the in-frame ones, dropping some. The repertoire includes 120,000 to 150,000 clones, about 89% of them detected once, and around 4.6% sits in the top ten. The germline gives CDR1 KGHDR, CDR2 SFDVKD. The V segment lost 9 bases and the J segment 2 bases; nucleotides outside the gene matches: 9. The CDR3 loop spans 14 amino acids. The clonotype originates from a man aged 30 to 45 in good health. The chain links TRBV24-1 to TRBJ2-7; 7 bases agree with TRBD1. The sample was blood. CDR3 protein: CATALDRAPYEQYF. CDR3 bases: TGTGCCACCGCACTAGACAGGGCCCCCTACGAGCAGTACTTC.